This TCR beta chain emerged from a study of blood T cell repertoires in COVID-19. Per the study methods: Reference gene primer amplification in the assay estimated nucleated cell counts. Here immunoSEQ multiplex PCR was the method, and the copy in TCRdb shows in-frame clones only, minus some. The DNA gave D and trimming, while V, J and clone size come from that table. The table has about 88,000 clones, 89% seen once. Material: peripheral blood. The TCR was taken from a woman over 75 with active COVID-19.

The CDR3 protein is CASTTTGGRASDTQYF. The CDR3 coding sequence is TGTGCCAGCACCACAACCGGCGGGAGGGCCTCTGATACGCAGTATTTT. This chain joins TRBV9 and TRBJ2-3, with 9 bases identical to TRBD2. The length of the CDR3 is 16 residues. V lost 6 bases to trimming and J lost 6 bases; unmatched junction nucleotides: 14. The V gene's germline CDR1 is SGDLS and CDR2 YYNGEE.